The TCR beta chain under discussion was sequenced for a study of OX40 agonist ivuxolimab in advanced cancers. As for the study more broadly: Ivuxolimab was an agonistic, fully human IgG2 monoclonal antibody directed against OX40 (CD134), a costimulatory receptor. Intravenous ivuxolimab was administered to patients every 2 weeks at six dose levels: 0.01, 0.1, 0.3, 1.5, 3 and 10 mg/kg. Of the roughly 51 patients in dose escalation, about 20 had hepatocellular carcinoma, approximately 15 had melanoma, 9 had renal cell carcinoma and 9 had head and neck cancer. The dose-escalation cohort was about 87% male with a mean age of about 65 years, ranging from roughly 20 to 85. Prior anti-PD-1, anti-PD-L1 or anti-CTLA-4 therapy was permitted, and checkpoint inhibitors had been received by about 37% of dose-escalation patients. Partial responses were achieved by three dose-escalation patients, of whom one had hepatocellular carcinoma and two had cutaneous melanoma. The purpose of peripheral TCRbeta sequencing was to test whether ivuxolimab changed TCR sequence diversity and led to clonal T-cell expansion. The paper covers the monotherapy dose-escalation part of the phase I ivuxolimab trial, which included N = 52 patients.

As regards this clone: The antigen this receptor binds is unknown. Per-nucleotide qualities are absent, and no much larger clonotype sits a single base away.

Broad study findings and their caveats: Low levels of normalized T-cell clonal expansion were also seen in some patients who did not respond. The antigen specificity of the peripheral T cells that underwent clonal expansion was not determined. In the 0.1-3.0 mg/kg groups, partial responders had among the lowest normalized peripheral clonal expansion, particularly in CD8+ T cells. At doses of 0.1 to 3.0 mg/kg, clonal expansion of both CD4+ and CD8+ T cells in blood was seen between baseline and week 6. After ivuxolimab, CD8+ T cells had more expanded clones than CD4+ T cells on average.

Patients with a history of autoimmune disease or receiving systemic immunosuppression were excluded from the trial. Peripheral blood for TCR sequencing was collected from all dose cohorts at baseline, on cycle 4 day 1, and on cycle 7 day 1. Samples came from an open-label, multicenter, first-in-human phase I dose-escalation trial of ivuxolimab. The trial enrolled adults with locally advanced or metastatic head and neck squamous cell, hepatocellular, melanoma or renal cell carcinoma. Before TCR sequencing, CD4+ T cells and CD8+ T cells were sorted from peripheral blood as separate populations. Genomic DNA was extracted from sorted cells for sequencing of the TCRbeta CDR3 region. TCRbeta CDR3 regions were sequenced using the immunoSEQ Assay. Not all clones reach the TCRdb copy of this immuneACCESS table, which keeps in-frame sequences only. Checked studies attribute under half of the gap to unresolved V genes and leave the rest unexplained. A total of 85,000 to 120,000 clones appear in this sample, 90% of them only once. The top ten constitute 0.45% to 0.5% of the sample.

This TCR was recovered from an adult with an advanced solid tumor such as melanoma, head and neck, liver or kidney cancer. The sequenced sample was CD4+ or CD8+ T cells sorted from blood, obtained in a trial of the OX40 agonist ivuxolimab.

The DNA sequence is as follows: TGTGCCAGCAGCTTAAAGTCGGCCTATGGCTACACCTTC. Translated, this is CASSLKSAYGYTF. In this chain, TRBV7-9 is recombined with TRBJ1-2; the D gene is unclear. V loses 2 bases, J loses 4 bases, and the germline ends lie 8 bases apart. From the germline V gene (reference sequence), CDR1 is SEHNR and CDR2 is FQNEAQ. From the cysteine up to the phenylalanine, the CDR3 has a length of 13 residues. Only CDR3 DNA is held: 39 bases, read in frame from base 1.